This paragraph reports one T cell receptor beta chain. Its antigen is still unknown. The CDR3 runs to 14 residues. V lost 8 bases and J 1 base, leaving 15 bases between the germline ends. Germline lookup yields CDR1 MNHEY and CDR2 SVGEGT. The source of the sample is a study of response to subunit inactivated influenza vaccine. The study, taken as a whole, reports: Every seasonal influenza vaccination brings in few new T cells, the authors suggested.

TCRdb itself ran the RT-PCR reads through MiXCR, one entry per CDR3 protein. The sample has approximately 520,000 distinct CDR3 sequences, 25% seen once. This specimen consisted of CD4+ T cells sorted from PBMCs, obtained more than 4 days after vaccination. The sequence was collected from a man aged 45 to 65 who received an inactivated influenza vaccine. V is TRBV6-2 or TRBV6-3 and J is TRBJ2-7; D remains unclear. The CDR3 DNA is TGTGCCAGCGAACCCCGCAAGGGTTCCTACGAGCAGTACTTC. As protein: CASEPRKGSYEQYF.